This T cell receptor (beta chain) came from a study of cytomegalovirus exposure and HLA in healthy donors. Overall study results and limits: The study put 150 or so TCR beta chains on its list as cytomegalovirus-associated. In vitro checks showed that a few CMV-associated chains really do target CMV antigens. Despite most TCR sequences being rare, some public TCRs occurred in many donors.

Clones were read by immunoSEQ multiplex PCR, and TCRdb kept only the in-frame ones, dropping some. The sample comprises fewer than 75,000 clones, roughly 96% of which are singletons, and 3% to 4% rests with the top ten. These donors were members of the roughly 110-subject validation cohort, a group separate from the approximately 670-subject first cohort. The CDR3 sequence is 15 residues long. Germline CDR1 and CDR2: MDHEN and SYDVKM. The V and J ends lost 3 bases and 5 bases, in that order; junction bases with no gene match: 8. As for this clone: Its target is unknown.

The J gene is TRBJ2-7, the V gene TRBV28; 9 positions match TRBD1. Sequencing used PBMCs. The clonotype originates from a young man in good health and CMV-seronegative. The CDR3 DNA is TGTGCCAGCAGTTTGCCCTGGGGACAGGGACACGAGCAGTACTTC. It specifies CASSLPWGQGHEQYF.